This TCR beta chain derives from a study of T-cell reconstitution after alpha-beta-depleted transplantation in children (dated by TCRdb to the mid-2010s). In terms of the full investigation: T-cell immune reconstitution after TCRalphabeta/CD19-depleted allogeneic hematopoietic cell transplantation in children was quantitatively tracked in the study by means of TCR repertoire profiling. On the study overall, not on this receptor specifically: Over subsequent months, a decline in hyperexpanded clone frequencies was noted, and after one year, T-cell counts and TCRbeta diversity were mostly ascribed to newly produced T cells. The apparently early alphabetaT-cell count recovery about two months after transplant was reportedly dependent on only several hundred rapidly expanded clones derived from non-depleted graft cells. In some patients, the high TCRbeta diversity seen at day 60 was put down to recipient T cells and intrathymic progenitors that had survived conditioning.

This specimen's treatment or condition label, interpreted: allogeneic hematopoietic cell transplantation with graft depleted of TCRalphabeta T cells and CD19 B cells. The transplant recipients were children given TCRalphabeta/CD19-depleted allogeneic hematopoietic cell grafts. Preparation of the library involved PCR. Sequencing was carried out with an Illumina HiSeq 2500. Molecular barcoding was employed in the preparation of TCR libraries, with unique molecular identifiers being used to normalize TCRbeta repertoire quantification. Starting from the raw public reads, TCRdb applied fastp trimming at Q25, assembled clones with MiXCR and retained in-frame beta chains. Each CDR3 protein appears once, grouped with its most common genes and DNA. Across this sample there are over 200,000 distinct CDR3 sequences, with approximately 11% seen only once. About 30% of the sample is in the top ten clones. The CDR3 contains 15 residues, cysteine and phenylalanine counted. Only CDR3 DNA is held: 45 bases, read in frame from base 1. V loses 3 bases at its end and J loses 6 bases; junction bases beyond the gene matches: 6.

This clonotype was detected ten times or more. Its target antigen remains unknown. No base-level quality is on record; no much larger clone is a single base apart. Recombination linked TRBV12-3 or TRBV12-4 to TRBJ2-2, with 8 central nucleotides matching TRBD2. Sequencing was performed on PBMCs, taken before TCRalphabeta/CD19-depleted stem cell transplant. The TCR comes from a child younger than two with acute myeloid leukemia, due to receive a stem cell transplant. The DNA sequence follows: TGTGCCAGCAGTTTTGGGACTAGGGGCTCCGGGGAGCTGTTTTTT. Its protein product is CASSFGTRGSGELFF.